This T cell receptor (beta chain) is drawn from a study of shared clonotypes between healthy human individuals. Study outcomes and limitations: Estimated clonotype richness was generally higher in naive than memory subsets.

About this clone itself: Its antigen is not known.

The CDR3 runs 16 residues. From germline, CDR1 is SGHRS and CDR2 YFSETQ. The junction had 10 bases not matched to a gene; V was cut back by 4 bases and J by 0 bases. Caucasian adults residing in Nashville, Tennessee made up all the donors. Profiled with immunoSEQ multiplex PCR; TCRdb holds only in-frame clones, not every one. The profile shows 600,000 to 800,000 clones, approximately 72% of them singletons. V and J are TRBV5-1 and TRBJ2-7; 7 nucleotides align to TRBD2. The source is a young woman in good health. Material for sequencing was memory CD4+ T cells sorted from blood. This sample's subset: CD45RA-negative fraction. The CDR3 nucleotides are TGCGCCAGCAGCCCTGGACCGGGGGGTAGCTCCTACGAGCAGTACTTC. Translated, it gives CASSPGPGGSSYEQYF.